This T cell receptor (beta chain) was captured by sequencing in a study of shared clonotypes between healthy human individuals. Regarding this clone: Its antigen remains unknown.

V lost 8 bases and J lost 7, with 12 bases in between. CDR1 is MNHEY, CDR2 SVGAGI, per germline. The CDR3 covers 13 residues. Data came from immunoSEQ multiplex PCR; TCRdb stores just in-frame clones and leaves some out. The sample consists of a few million clones, over 85% of them appearing once. Study-wide findings and caveats: Estimated richness was generally greater in naive than memory subsets.

This clonotype was sampled from a man aged 18-30 years in good health. This chain connects TRBV6-5 to TRBJ1-6; maybe TRBD1 (6 bases). Sequencing used naive CD4+ T cells sorted from blood. Subset described: CD45RA+ positively selected. The CDR3 nucleotides read TGTGCCAGCGGTCAGGGGACCAATTCACCCCTCCACTTT. This translates into CASGQGTNSPLHF.